This T cell receptor (beta chain) stems from a study of T cell changes during pregnancy in multiple sclerosis (dated by TCRdb to between 2019 and 2020). Turning to the overall study: Changes in the T cell repertoire over the course of pregnancy were examined in this study in women with multiple sclerosis.

Preparation of the library involved the immunoSEQ multiplex PCR assay. TCRdb took over this immuneACCESS table, retaining in-frame rearrangements with V and J assigned. Such tables are incomplete; in checked studies, under half of the missing clones stem from an unresolved V gene, and the remainder is unexplained. The sample includes fewer than 45,000 clones, with around 89% observed a single time. The ten top clones hold roughly 0.5% of the sample. The germline V gene encodes CDR1 GTSNPN and CDR2 SVGIG (reference sequence). V loses 2 bases, J loses 2 bases, and the germline ends lie 7 bases apart. Inclusive of the bounding cysteine and phenylalanine, the CDR3 is 12 residues long. The retained sequence is limited to the CDR3, 36 bases, with the frame set at the first base. Notes on this clone: Its antigen is unknown. No per-base quality is available; no much larger clone lies one base away.

This specimen was CD4+ T cells from peripheral blood mononuclear cells, taken in the first trimester of pregnancy. The receptor's source is a female donor with multiple sclerosis, enrolled in a pregnancy study. The V and J genes are TRBV30 and TRBJ2-7, with no confident D gene call. This receptor carries the CDR3 CAWSNGPYEQYF. The DNA sequence follows: TGTGCCTGGAGTAACGGTCCCTACGAGCAGTACTTC.